The next 13 T cell receptor beta chains were all read from a single sample in a study of cytomegalovirus exposure and HLA in healthy donors. Primers: 60 Vbeta forward and 13 Jbeta reverse. Here immunoSEQ multiplex PCR was the method, and the copy in TCRdb shows in-frame clones only, minus some. The sample comprises over 150,000 clones, 75% to 85% of which are singletons, and around 3.5% rests with the top ten. Sequencing was performed on PBMCs. These receptors were collected from an older woman in good health and CMV-seropositive.

V is TRBV2 and J is TRBJ1-5; no clear D gene. This CDR3 has 15 residues. The V end lost 6 bases, the J end lost 0 bases, and 12 bases lay between the germline ends. The germline gives CDR1 SNHLY, CDR2 FYNNEI. CDR3 coding DNA: TGTGCCAGCAGGTTCGCATCCTATAGCAATCAGCCCCAGCATTTT. The encoded protein is CASRFASYSNQPQHF.

This rearrangement joins TRBV18 to TRBJ2-5; D perhaps matches TRBD2 (6 bases). Germline V gene lookup returns CDR1 KGHSH and CDR2 LQKENI. V was shortened by 2 bases and J by 4 bases, with 14 bases between the two germline ends. The CDR3 length is 15 residues. Here the CDR3 reads CASSPMDMGGETQYF. The CDR3 DNA reads as TGTGCCAGCTCACCAATGGACATGGGGGGAGAGACCCAGTACTTC.

V usage is TRBV30 and J usage is TRBJ1-1; 7 bases fit TRBD1. The V and J ends lost 5 bases and 11 bases, in that order; junction bases with no gene match: 5. Germline CDR1 GTSNPN, CDR2 SVGIG (reference sequence). The CDR3 sequence is 10 residues long. CDR3 residues: CAWLRDSAFF. The CDR3 DNA is TGTGCCTGGCTCCGGGACAGCGCTTTCTTT.

The gene calls are TRBV6-5 and TRBJ1-4, with D uncertain. V dropped 2 bases and J dropped 2 bases, with 12 bases sitting between them. The CDR3 loop spans 16 amino acids. Germline V gene sequence: CDR1 MNHEY, CDR2 SVGAGI. The chain's CDR3 is CASSYMALGTNEKLFF. The CDR3 DNA sequence: TGTGCCAGCAGTTACATGGCCCTCGGGACTAATGAAAAACTGTTTTTT.

A few counts support this clone. V usage is TRBV27 and J usage is TRBJ1-6; the D gene is possibly TRBD1 (6 bases). The germline V and J ends were trimmed by 10 bases and 3 bases, with 10 bases remaining between them. Germline V CDR1 and CDR2: MNHEY, SMNVEV (reference sequence). The length of the CDR3 is 13 residues. As DNA, the CDR3 is TGTGCCACCGCGGACAGCTATAATTCACCCCTCCACTTT. It codes for CATADSYNSPLHF.

V gene TRBV30 combines with J gene TRBJ2-1; 9 nucleotides agree with TRBD2. V shed 5 bases and J 7 bases; nucleotides not matched to a gene: 9. The CDR3 is 14 residues long. The V gene's germline CDR1 is GTSNPN and CDR2 SVGIG (reference sequence). CDR3 loop: CAWRSAGGPNEQFF. The CDR3 DNA reads as TGTGCCTGGCGGTCTGCGGGGGGGCCTAATGAGCAGTTCTTC.

The chain is built from TRBV5-1 and TRBJ1-3, with a tentative D call TRBD1 (6 bases). The germline V gene encodes CDR1 SGHRS and CDR2 YFSETQ. Trimming shortened V by 5 bases and J by 2 bases, and 14 bases separated the two germline ends. The length of the CDR3 is 15 residues. The CDR3 protein is CASRAGGRAGNTIYF. CDR3 DNA sequence: TGCGCCAGCAGGGCCGGGGGGCGAGCTGGAAACACCATATATTTT.

J is TRBJ2-1 and V is TRBV5-1; 9 bases line up with TRBD2. Germline loops: CDR1 SGHRS, CDR2 YFSETQ. V trimming: 0 bases; J trimming: 0 bases; junction bases outside the gene matches: 4. The CDR3 extends over 17 amino acids. The CDR3 region is CASSLVAGESSYNEQFF. DNA of the CDR3: TGCGCCAGCAGCTTGGTAGCGGGGGAGAGCTCCTACAATGAGCAGTTCTTC. Combining the CDR3 with reference TRBV5-1 and TRBJ2-1 gives the whole variable domain KAGVTQTPRYLIKTRGQQVTLSCSPISGHRSVSWYQQTPGQGLQFLFEYFSETQRNKGNFPGRFSGRQFSNSRSEMNVSTLELGDSALYLCASSLVAGESSYNEQFFGPGTRLTVL.

This clone was recorded a few times. This sequence joins TRBV7-2 and TRBJ1-4, with D maybe TRBD1 (6 bases). V was trimmed by 5 bases and J by 5 bases, leaving 9 bases between them. This CDR3 is built from 13 residues. CDR1 and CDR2 from the germline V gene are SGHTA and FQGNSA. This CDR3 reads CASSPQGNEKLFF. The CDR3 nucleotides are TGTGCCAGCAGCCCCCAGGGGAATGAAAAACTGTTTTTT.

This clone was counted a single time. The CDR3 loop reads CASRYGIRGEKLFF. The CDR3 DNA follows: TGTGCCAGTAGGTACGGGATAAGAGGTGAAAAACTGTTTTTT. V and J are TRBV19 and TRBJ1-4, with D unresolved. The V end lost 6 bases, the J end lost 7 bases, and 15 bases lay between the germline ends. From germline, CDR1 is LNHDA and CDR2 SQIVND (reference sequence). The CDR3 consists of 14 residues.

The rearrangement joins TRBV5-4 to TRBJ2-5; a possible D gene is TRBD2 (5 bases). The J call may be in error: the DNA end matches TRBJ2-7 better. Germline values: CDR1 SGHNT, CDR2 YYREEE (reference sequence). CDR3 length: 14 amino acids. CDR3 protein: CASSPEDSTYEQYF. CDR3 bases: TGTGCCAGCAGCCCAGAGGACTCGACATACGAGCAGTACTTC.

The gene calls are TRBV7-2 and TRBJ2-7; D gene unclear. V lost 2 bases and J 3 bases, leaving 11 bases between the germline ends. The CDR3 length is 14 residues. CDR1 is SGHTA and CDR2 is FQGNSA in the germline V gene. The CDR3 protein is CASSLYDKFYEQYF. In DNA form, the CDR3 reads TGTGCCAGCAGCTTATACGACAAATTCTACGAGCAGTACTTC.

This chain links TRBV4-2 with TRBJ2-3, with 9 bases matching TRBD2. Looked up from germline, CDR1 is LGHNA and CDR2 is YNFKEQ. Trimming at V came to 2 bases and at J to 4 bases, leaving 4 bases not matched to a gene. There are 15 residues in the CDR3. This chain's CDR3 is CASSQSAGGPDTQYF. CDR3 DNA: TGTGCCAGCAGCCAATCTGCGGGGGGGCCAGATACGCAGTATTTT.